This T cell receptor beta chain was sequenced in a study of blood T cell repertoires in COVID-19. This clone was counted between two and nine times. Sequencing used immunoSEQ multiplex PCR; TCRdb keeps in-frame clones, though not all of them. The table includes approximately 210,000 clones, 75% to 90% detected once. Sequencing was performed on PBMCs or T cells enriched from blood (not recorded which). The receptor was derived from a woman in her 30s who had recovered from COVID-19.

The CDR3 region is CASSPPNHLAGTDTQYF. The CDR3 coding sequence is TGTGCCAGCTCACCTCCAAACCACCTAGCGGGCACAGATACGCAGTATTTT. The chain couples TRBV18 to TRBJ2-3, with 7 nucleotides matching TRBD2. Germline V gives CDR1 KGHSH, CDR2 LQKENI. Unmatched junction bases numbered 10, after V lost 3 bases and J lost 1 base. CDR3 length: 17 residues.